This T cell receptor beta chain is drawn from a study of shared clonotypes between healthy human individuals. TCRdb's table, derived via immunoSEQ multiplex PCR, lists solely in-frame clones and lacks some. Of approximately 2.1 million clones listed, approximately 95% are singletons. Each of the donors was a healthy adult who was HIV-negative and had not had a recent acute infection or vaccination. The CD4+ fraction was divided into a CD45RA+ naive subset and a CD45RA-negative memory subset. The sample holds a few counts of this clone. Its cognate antigen is unknown. Notes on the study in general: Blood was the sole source, and tissue repertoires probably differ. Larger richness was generally estimated for naive than memory subsets.

The sequence was collected from a man between 18 and 35 years old in good health. Some clones in this sample may be carry-over from other donors' samples. What was sequenced was naive CD4+ T cells from PBMCs. Described subset: CD45RA+ positively selected.

In nucleotides, the CDR3 is TGTGCCAGCAGCTCCCTCCGGGACGGGTTCTACGAGCAGTACTTC. Protein: CASSSLRDGFYEQYF. V is TRBV7-9 and J is TRBJ2-7; D assignment may be TRBD1 or TRBD2 (5 bases each). Germline lookup yields CDR1 SEHNR and CDR2 FQNEAQ (reference sequence). Trimming left V 4 bases short and J 3 bases short, with 16 bases between. The CDR3 has 15 amino acids.